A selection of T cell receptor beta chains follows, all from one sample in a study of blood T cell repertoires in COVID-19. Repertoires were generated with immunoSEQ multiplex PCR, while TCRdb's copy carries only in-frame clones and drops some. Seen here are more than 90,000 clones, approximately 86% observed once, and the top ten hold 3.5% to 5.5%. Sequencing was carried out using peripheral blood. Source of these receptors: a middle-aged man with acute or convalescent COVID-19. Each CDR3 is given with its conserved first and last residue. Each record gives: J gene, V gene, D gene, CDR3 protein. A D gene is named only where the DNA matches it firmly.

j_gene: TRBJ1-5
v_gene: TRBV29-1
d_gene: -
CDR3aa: CSVTGGESSNQPQHF

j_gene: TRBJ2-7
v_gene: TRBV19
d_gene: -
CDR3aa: CASTPRAGPYEQYF

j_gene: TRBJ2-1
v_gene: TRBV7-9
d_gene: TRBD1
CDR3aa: CASQGALSNEQFF

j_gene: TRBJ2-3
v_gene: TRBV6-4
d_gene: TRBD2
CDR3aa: CASSDSFSTSGADTQYF

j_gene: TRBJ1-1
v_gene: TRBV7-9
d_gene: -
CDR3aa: CASSLVGNTEAFF

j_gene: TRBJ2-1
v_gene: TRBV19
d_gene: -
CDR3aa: CASSIEASEYNEQFF

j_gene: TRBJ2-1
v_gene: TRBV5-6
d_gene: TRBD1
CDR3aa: CASSGWDRGGSYNEQFF

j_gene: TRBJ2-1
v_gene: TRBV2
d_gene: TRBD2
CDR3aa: CASSEARAGGSEQFF

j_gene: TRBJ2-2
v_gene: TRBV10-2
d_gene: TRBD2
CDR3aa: CASTLFAGGRAGELFF

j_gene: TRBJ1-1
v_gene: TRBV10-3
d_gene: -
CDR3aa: CAISDRGDTEAFF

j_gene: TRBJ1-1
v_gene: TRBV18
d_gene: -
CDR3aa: CASSPRVQGTEAFF

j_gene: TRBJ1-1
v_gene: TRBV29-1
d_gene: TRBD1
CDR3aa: CSVDMRTGNTEAFF

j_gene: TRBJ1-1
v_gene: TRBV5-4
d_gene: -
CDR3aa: CASSLRDTEAFF

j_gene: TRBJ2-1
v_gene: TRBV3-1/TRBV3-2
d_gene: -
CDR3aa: CASKGPQYNEQFF

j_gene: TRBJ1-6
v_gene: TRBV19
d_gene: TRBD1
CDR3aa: CASTKDRVYNSPLHF

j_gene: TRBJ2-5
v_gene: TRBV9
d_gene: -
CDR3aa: CASSVAAGFQETQYF

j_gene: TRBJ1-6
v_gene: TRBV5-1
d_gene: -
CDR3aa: CARSAGPGGGNSPLHF

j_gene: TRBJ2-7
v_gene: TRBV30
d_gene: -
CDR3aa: CAWSVYFVGVSYEQYF

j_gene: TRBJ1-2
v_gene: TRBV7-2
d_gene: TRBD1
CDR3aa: CASSLAQGQGADNYGYTF

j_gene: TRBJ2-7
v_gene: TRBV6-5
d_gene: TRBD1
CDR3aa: CASRPTGPPYEQYF

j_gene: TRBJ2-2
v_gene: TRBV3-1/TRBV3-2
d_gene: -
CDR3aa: CASSHQVTNTGELFF

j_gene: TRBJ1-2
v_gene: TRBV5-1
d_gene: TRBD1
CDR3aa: CASSGQTGDGYTF

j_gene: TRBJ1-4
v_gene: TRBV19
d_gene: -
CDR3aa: CASFPGFGDEKLFF

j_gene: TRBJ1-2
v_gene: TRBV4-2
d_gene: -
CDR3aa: CASSITGMELNGYTF

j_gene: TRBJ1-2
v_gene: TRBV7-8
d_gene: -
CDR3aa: CASSLGVYLRGYTF

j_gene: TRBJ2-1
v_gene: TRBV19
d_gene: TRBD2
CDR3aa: CASSIYGGGAPNEQFF

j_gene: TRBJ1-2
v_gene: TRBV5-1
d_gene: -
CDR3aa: CASSLAGENYGYTF

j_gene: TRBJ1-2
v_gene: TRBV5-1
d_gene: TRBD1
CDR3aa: CASSNGGTGAYGYTF

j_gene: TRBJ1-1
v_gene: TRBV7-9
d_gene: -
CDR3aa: CASSSLQGPNTEAFF

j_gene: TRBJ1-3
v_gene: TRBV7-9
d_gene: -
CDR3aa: CASSLLGNTIYF

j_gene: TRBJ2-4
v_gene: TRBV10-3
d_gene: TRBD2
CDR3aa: CAISEYGGSRIQYF

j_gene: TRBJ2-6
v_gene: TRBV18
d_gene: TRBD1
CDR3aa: CASSPGRGTFGANVLTF

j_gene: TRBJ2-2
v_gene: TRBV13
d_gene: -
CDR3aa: CASSLLHFTGELFF

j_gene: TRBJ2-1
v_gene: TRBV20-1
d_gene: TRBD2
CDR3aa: CSASPSGRNEQFF

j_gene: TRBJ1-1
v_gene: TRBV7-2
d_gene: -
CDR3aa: CASSSTYEAFF

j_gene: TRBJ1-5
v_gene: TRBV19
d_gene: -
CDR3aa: CASSSRSYSNQPQHF

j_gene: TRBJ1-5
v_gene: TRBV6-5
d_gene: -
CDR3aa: CASKQGKDNQPQHF

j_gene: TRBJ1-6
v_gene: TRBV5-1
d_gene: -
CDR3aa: CASSREGSSYNSPLHF

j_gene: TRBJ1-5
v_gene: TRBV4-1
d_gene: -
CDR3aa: CASSDAGRNQPQHF

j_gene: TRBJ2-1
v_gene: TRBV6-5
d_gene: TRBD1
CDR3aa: CATRQGNEQFF

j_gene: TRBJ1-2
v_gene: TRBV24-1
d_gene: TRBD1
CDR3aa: CATSEGQGAGYGYTF

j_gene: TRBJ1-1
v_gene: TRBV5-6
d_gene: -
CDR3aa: CASSIGNTEAFF

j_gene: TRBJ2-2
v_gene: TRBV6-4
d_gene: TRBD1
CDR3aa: CASSVQGENTGELFF

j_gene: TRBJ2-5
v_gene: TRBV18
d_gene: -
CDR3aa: CASSPYSLTQETQYF

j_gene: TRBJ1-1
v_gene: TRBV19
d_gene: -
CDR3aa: CASISNTEAFF

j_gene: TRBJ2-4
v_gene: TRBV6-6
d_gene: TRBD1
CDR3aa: CASTKRGRGNIQYF

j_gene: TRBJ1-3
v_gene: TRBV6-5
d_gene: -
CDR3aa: CASAGASGNTIYF

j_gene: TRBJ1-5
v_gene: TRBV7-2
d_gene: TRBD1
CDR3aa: CASSSDRRSNQPQHF

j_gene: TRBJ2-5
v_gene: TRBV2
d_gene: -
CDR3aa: CASSETSEETQYF

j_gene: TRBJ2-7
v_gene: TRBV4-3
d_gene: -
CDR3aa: CASSQEAGSISYEQYF

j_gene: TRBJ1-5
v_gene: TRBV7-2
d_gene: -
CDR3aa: CASAIPNQPQHF

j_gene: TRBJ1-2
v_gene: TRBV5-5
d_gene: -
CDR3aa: CASSVTGGDYGYTF

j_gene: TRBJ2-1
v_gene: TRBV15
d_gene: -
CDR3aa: CATVTGREQFF

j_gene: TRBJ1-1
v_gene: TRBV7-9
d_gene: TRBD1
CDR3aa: CASSNGQGLGTEAFF

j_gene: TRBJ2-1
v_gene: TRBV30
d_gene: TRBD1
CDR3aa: CAWSVLQGMDEQFF